Following are 3 T cell receptor beta chains from one sample sequenced in a study of cytomegalovirus exposure and HLA in healthy donors. The table came from immunoSEQ multiplex PCR; TCRdb's copy has only in-frame clones and leaves some out. In the table there are about 330,000 clones, roughly 88% of which are singletons. Sequencing input: PBMCs. The receptors stem from a woman aged 18 to 35 in good health and CMV-seronegative.

The chain has TRBV4-2 and TRBJ2-1; D remains ambiguous. Germline CDR1 reads LGHNA; CDR2 reads YNFKEQ. CDR3 length: 14 residues. The V and J ends lost 0 bases and 7 bases respectively, with 10 bases between them. CDR3 bases: TGTGCCAGCAGCCAAGACGGCCTAGGAAATGAGCAGTTCTTC. Protein product: CASSQDGLGNEQFF.

The chain is built from TRBV7-9 and TRBJ2-5; possibly TRBD1 for D (6 bases). Per the germline V gene, CDR1 is SEHNR and CDR2 is FQNEAQ (reference sequence). This CDR3 has 17 amino acids. V lost 6 bases and J 4 bases, leaving 24 bases between the germline ends. The CDR3 nucleotides are TGTGCCAGCAGATCGGTCTGGGACAACTTAAACCCAGAGACCCAGTACTTC. Translated: CASRSVWDNLNPETQYF.

Comment on this clone: Germline is not matched at one junction end, which may reflect a read error. The chain carries TRBV14 and TRBJ1-2, with D uncertain. The CDR3 covers 14 residues. Germline lookup yields CDR1 SGHDN and CDR2 FVKESK. In DNA, the CDR3 is TGTGCCAACAGCCAAGCCGCCACGAGAGGTGGCTACACCTTC. This translates into CANSQAATRGGYTF.